The 9 T cell receptor beta chains presented below share a single source sample, sequenced in a study of early T cells in non-severe SARS-CoV-2 infection. TCRdb reanalysed the 5' RACE reads using MiXCR and keeps one entry per CDR3 protein. The top ten hold about 9.1% of the sample, which has roughly 35,000 distinct CDR3 sequences, approximately 4.1% seen once. Sequencing was performed on whole blood. The receptors originated from an adult who was a healthcare worker with PCR-confirmed SARS-CoV-2 infection or an uninfected control (not recorded which).

This clonotype was recorded at least ten times. V and J are TRBV6-1 and TRBJ2-3; D is undetermined. Germline V lookup: CDR1 MNHNS, CDR2 SASEGT. This CDR3 is built from 13 residues. Trimming removed 2 bases from V and 1 base from J, with 4 bases in between. The CDR3 loop reads CASSEQRTDTQYF. The CDR3 DNA is TGTGCCAGCAGTGAACAGCGCACAGATACGCAGTATTTT.

This clonotype was observed at least ten times. CDR3 sequence reads: CAISARSLGSGTPGEQYV. Here the CDR3 DNA reads TGTGCCATCAGTGCGCGTTCTTTGGGTAGCGGTACCCCTGGCGAGCAGTACGTC. V gene TRBV10-3 combines with J gene TRBJ2-7, with a tentative D call TRBD2 (6 bases). Germline CDR1 and CDR2: ENHRY and SYGVKD. CDR3 length equals 18 residues. V lost 4 bases and J lost 6, with 28 bases in between.

This clonotype was observed a few times. This chain connects TRBV29-1 to TRBJ2-1; D is ambiguous. The CDR3 runs to 16 residues. Per germline, CDR1 SQVTM and CDR2 ANQGSEA. The V end was cut by 1 base, the J end by 2 bases, with 15 bases between. The CDR3 coding sequence is TGCAGCGTTGAAGCCAGCTTACCGACCCCCTACAATGAGCAGTTCTTC. Translated, it gives CSVEASLPTPYNEQFF.

Ten or more counts support this clonotype. V is TRBV12-3 or TRBV12-4 and J is TRBJ2-1; D unresolved. Deletions cut 2 bases from V and 9 bases from J, with 14 bases between. This CDR3 spans 14 amino acids. The CDR3: CASSLWLGTGEQFF. CDR3 bases: TGTGCCAGCAGTTTATGGCTAGGAACGGGTGAGCAGTTCTTC.

This clonotype was counted many times. CDR3: CASSFARNNEQFF. DNA for the CDR3: TGTGCCAGCAGTTTCGCCAGGAACAATGAGCAGTTCTTC. The chain is built from TRBV6-2 or TRBV6-3 and TRBJ2-1; D unclear. There are 13 residues in the CDR3. Germline V gene sequence: CDR1 MNHEY, CDR2 SVGEGT. V lost 4 bases and J 5 bases, leaving 9 bases between the germline ends.

This clonotype is medium-sized by share. The V gene is TRBV24-1, the J gene TRBJ2-1; possibly TRBD1 for D (7 bases). The germline V and J ends were trimmed by 9 bases and 5 bases, with 16 bases remaining between them. The CDR3 sequence is 14 residues long. Germline CDR1 reads KGHDR; CDR2 reads SFDVKD. CDR3 coding DNA: TGTGCCACCGTAGGCGGGACAGCCAACAATGAGCAGTTCTTC. It translates to CATVGGTANNEQFF.

Many counts were recorded for this clonotype. This chain uses TRBV28 with TRBJ1-5, with 8 nucleotides matching TRBD1. V shed 2 bases, J shed 6 bases, and the junction held 6 bases outside the gene matches. Germline V gene lookup returns CDR1 MDHEN and CDR2 SYDVKM. This CDR3 has 15 residues. CDR3 loop: CASSLEAGGTQPQHF. The CDR3, as DNA: TGTGCCAGCAGTTTAGAAGCAGGGGGCACTCAGCCCCAGCATTTT.

This clonotype was seen repeatedly, ten times or more. The chain carries TRBV7-9 and TRBJ1-6; D uncertain. Germline CDR1 SEHNR, CDR2 FQNEAQ (reference sequence). The CDR3 covers 15 residues. The V end lost 5 bases, the J end lost 10 bases, and 18 bases lay between the germline ends. DNA for the CDR3: TGTGCCAGCAGCCGCGGGGAGGGAACTGCGTCACCCCTCCACTTT. Its translation is CASSRGEGTASPLHF.

There are many counts of this clonotype. The gene calls are TRBV7-3 and TRBJ2-1; D uncertain. This CDR3 has 16 amino acids. Germline-derived CDR1 and CDR2 are SGHTA and FQGTGA. With 1 base removed from V and 0 bases from J, the gap between germline ends came to 10 bases. In DNA, the CDR3 is TGTGCCAGCAGCTTAAGCGCGGCGTACTCCTACAATGAGCAGTTCTTC. This sequence encodes CASSLSAAYSYNEQFF.